This T cell receptor beta chain was identified during a study of shared clonotypes between healthy human individuals. At the level of the study: Plates per donor: three CD4 naive, three CD4 memory, two CD8 naive, one CD8 memory. Study observations and caveats: Shared clonotypes: roughly 4.5% naive CD4, about 3.3% naive CD8, about 2.5% memory CD4, 0.4% to 0.5% memory CD8.

CD45RA+ naive and CD45RA-negative memory subsets were separated from CD4+ cells. There are 16 residues in the CDR3. The V and J ends lost 1 base and 4 bases respectively, with 15 bases between them. The germline V gene has CDR1 SGHTA and CDR2 FQGTGA. As concerns this clone: Antigen: not known.

TCRdb's table, derived via immunoSEQ multiplex PCR, lists solely in-frame clones and lacks some. The repertoire has 2.3 million or so clones, 80% to 95% of them found once; the top ten carry under 0.45%. The source material was naive CD4+ T cells from PBMCs. Indicated subset: CD45RA+ positively selected. The chain uses TRBV7-3 and TRBJ2-3; D perhaps matches TRBD1 (6 bases). The receptor was isolated from a man aged 18 to 30 in good health. Some clones in this sample may be carry-over from other donors' samples. In DNA form, the CDR3 reads TGTGCCAGCAGCTTAATGGGGCAGGGGTCCGCAGATACGCAGTATTTT. As protein: CASSLMGQGSADTQYF.